Presented here are 28 T cell receptor beta chains from one specimen sequenced in a study of shared clonotypes between healthy human individuals. Measured with immunoSEQ multiplex PCR; TCRdb has only the in-frame clones, and not every one. In the table there are 2 million to 2.5 million clones, 80% to 95% of which are singletons. Sample: naive CD4+ T cells from PBMCs. The sample's subset: CD45RA+ positively selected. The origin of the receptors is a man aged 18 to 30 in good health. Some clones in this sample may be carry-over from other donors' samples.

J is TRBJ2-5 and V is TRBV28; D is unresolved. V lost 4 bases and J lost 5, with 14 bases in between. The length of the CDR3 is 14 residues. The germline V gene encodes CDR1 MDHEN and CDR2 SYDVKM. CDR3 in DNA: TGTGCCAGCAGTTCCCCTACAGTGTTGGAGACCCAGTACTTC. Its translation is CASSSPTVLETQYF. Together with reference TRBV28 and TRBJ2-5, the CDR3 gives the full variable domain: DVKVTQSSRYLVKRTGEKVFLECVQDMDHENMFWYRQDPGLGLRLIYFSYDVKMKEKGDIPEGYSVSREKKERFSLILESASTNQTSMYLCASSSPTVLETQYFGPGTRLLVL.

The chain joins TRBV6-4 to TRBJ2-5, with 16 bases that match TRBD2. This CDR3 has 18 residues. Germline V gene lookup returns CDR1 MRHNA and CDR2 SNTAGT. V gave up 0 bases and J gave up 4 bases; unmatched junction bases: 5. The CDR3 DNA follows: TGTGCCAGCAGTGACTCAGGGACTAGCGGGAGGGCCAGAGAGACCCAGTACTTC. Translating gives CASSDSGTSGRARETQYF.

A note on this clone: Other DNA sequences in this sample translate to the same CDR3. The chain employs TRBV6-1 and TRBJ2-1, with 11 nucleotides matching TRBD2. This CDR3 contains 14 residues. CDR1 is MNHNS, CDR2 SASEGT, per germline. V shed 8 bases and J 3 bases; nucleotides not matched to a gene: 3. In nucleotides, the CDR3 is TGTGCCAGCTCTCTAGCGGGAGGCTACAATGAGCAGTTCTTC. Translating it yields CASSLAGGYNEQFF.

The chain recombines TRBV5-1 with TRBJ2-3, with 9 bases aligning to TRBD1. The V gene's germline CDR1 is SGHRS and CDR2 YFSETQ. The ends lost 4 bases at V and 6 bases at J; junction bases unmatched: 15. The CDR3 is 17 residues long. In nucleotides, the CDR3 is TGCGCCAGCAGCATTTCGCCCCTACAGGGGGCTCGGGATACGCAGTATTTT. Protein product: CASSISPLQGARDTQYF.

The chain links TRBV11-3 to TRBJ2-2, with 7 positions matching TRBD2. The length of the CDR3 is 16 residues. The trim removed 5 bases at V and 0 bases at J, leaving 6 bases unmatched. CDR1 is SGHNT, CDR2 YENEEA, per germline. The DNA for the CDR3 is TGTGCCAGCAGCACCGGACGGGGGGCGAACACCGGGGAGCTGTTTTTT. Amino acids: CASSTGRGANTGELFF.

This clone was counted a single time. This chain joins TRBV4-1 and TRBJ2-2, with 7 positions matching TRBD2. The CDR3 sequence is 17 residues long. The J segment lost 1 base and the V segment lost 4 bases, leaving 9 bases of the junction unmatched. Germline-derived CDR1 and CDR2 are MGHRA and YSYEKL. The CDR3 coding sequence is TGCGCCAGCAGCCCTAGCAGGCTAGCGGTGAACACCGGGGAGCTGTTTTTT. Translation: CASSPSRLAVNTGELFF.

The chain carries TRBV28 and TRBJ1-5, with TRBD1 as a possible D gene (6 bases). Deletions cut 3 bases from V and 2 bases from J, with 17 bases between. The CDR3 runs 17 residues. CDR1 and CDR2 from the germline V gene are MDHEN and SYDVKM. Written as DNA, the CDR3 is TGTGCCAGCAGTTTTGGGGGGGCAGGGTTCGGCAATCAGCCCCAGCATTTT. This encodes CASSFGGAGFGNQPQHF.

This clone showed up just once. V usage is TRBV29-1 and J usage is TRBJ2-1; 7 bases map to TRBD1. This CDR3 is 12 amino acids long. Trimming removed 8 bases from V and 6 bases from J; junction bases left unmatched: 7. The V gene's germline CDR1 is SQVTM and CDR2 ANQGSEA. The CDR3 sequence: CSSKQGSNEQFF. In DNA, the CDR3 is TGCAGCTCCAAACAGGGGTCCAATGAGCAGTTCTTC.

The chain carries TRBV28 and TRBJ1-2; maybe TRBD1 (6 bases). Germline CDR1 reads MDHEN; CDR2 reads SYDVKM. Trimming pared 3 bases from V and 7 bases from J, leaving 12 bases between. This CDR3 spans 13 amino acids. The chain's CDR3 is CASSFGGATGYTF. The CDR3 nucleotides read TGTGCCAGCAGTTTCGGGGGGGCGACTGGCTACACCTTC.

With respect to this clone: This specimen includes other DNA sequences encoding the same CDR3. The chain links TRBV5-1 to TRBJ2-1, with 9 bases fitting TRBD2. CDR3 size: 15 residues. CDR1 SGHRS and CDR2 YFSETQ come from the germline V gene. The V segment lost 3 bases and the J segment 5 bases; nucleotides outside the gene matches: 6. The CDR3 region is CASSSGLAPNNEQFF. The CDR3 DNA is TGCGCCAGCAGCTCAGGACTAGCGCCCAACAATGAGCAGTTCTTC.

This rearrangement joins TRBV15 to TRBJ2-5; 9 nucleotides agree with TRBD1. CDR1 and CDR2 (germline): LNHNV, YYDKDF (reference sequence). V gave up 3 bases and J gave up 5 bases; unmatched junction bases: 7. The CDR3 contains 15 residues. The CDR3 loop is CATSREDRGAETQYF. DNA for the CDR3: TGTGCCACCAGCAGGGAGGACAGGGGCGCTGAGACCCAGTACTTC.

The chain is built from TRBV5-4 and TRBJ2-7; D is unclear. V was clipped by 6 bases and J by 4 bases, with 11 bases between them. The CDR3 sequence is 12 residues long. CDR1 and CDR2 (germline): SGHNT, YYREEE (reference sequence). The CDR3 DNA reads as TGTGCCAGCACCCCAGACGGTTACGAGCAGTACTTC. It yields the protein CASTPDGYEQYF.

The J gene is TRBJ2-2, the V gene TRBV6-1; 12 nucleotides line up with TRBD1. The CDR3 consists of 14 residues. CDR1 MNHNS and CDR2 SASEGT come from the germline V gene. Trimming removed 7 bases from V and 7 bases from J; junction bases left unmatched: 4. In DNA, the CDR3 is TGTGCCAGCAAGGGACAGGGGGCTGGCGGGGAGCTGTTTTTT. It translates to CASKGQGAGGELFF.

The chain joins TRBV19 to TRBJ2-2; the D is unclear. Trimming pared 1 base from V and 5 bases from J, leaving 11 bases between. The length of the CDR3 is 15 residues. Germline values: CDR1 LNHDA, CDR2 SQIVND (reference sequence). DNA of the CDR3: TGTGCCAGTAGTATAGCGAGGCTAGTGACCGGGGAGCTGTTTTTT. Encoded protein: CASSIARLVTGELFF.

This clone was observed a single time. CDR3 loop: CASSPILRDEQYF. Here the CDR3 DNA reads TGCGCCAGCAGCCCAATATTACGGGACGAGCAGTACTTC. The chain has TRBV4-1 and TRBJ2-7; D is unclear. Germline V gene sequence: CDR1 MGHRA, CDR2 YSYEKL. Trimming pared 4 bases from V and 5 bases from J, leaving 12 bases between. The CDR3 consists of 13 residues.

V gene TRBV5-4 combines with J gene TRBJ1-1; D not resolved. The length of the CDR3 is 13 residues. Trimming stripped 2 bases from V and 3 bases from J, with 8 bases between. Germline V lookup: CDR1 SGHNT, CDR2 YYREEE (reference sequence). The CDR3 loop is CASSLTVHTEAFF. The CDR3 bases are TGTGCCAGCAGCTTAACAGTGCACACTGAAGCTTTCTTT.

V usage is TRBV10-2 and J usage is TRBJ1-2, with D possibly TRBD1 on 5 matching bases. This CDR3 spans 13 amino acids. Germline values: CDR1 WSHSY, CDR2 SAAADI. The germline V and J ends were trimmed by 8 bases and 8 bases, with 18 bases remaining between them. This CDR3 reads CASLKGNVQGYTF. DNA for the CDR3: TGCGCCAGCCTCAAGGGGAATGTCCAGGGCTACACCTTC.

The genes are TRBV11-3 and TRBJ1-3; 7 bases align to TRBD1. The CDR3 loop spans 15 amino acids. Losses at the gene ends were 7 bases for V and 6 bases for J; bases not matched to a gene: 12. Germline V gene lookup returns CDR1 SGHNT and CDR2 YENEEA. The CDR3, as DNA: TGTGCCAGCATCGAACCCGACAGGGATGTAAACACCATATATTTT. It encodes CASIEPDRDVNTIYF.

The chain couples TRBV7-2 to TRBJ1-2; 7 bases match TRBD1. The CDR3 runs to 15 residues. Germline V gives CDR1 SGHTA, CDR2 FQGNSA. V lost 4 bases, J lost 4 bases, and 9 bases stayed unmatched. CDR3 DNA: TGTGCCAGCAGCTCTACCGGGACAGTCGTCTATGGCTACACCTTC. This translates into CASSSTGTVVYGYTF.

This sequence joins TRBV28 and TRBJ2-1; 8 nucleotides line up with TRBD2. The CDR3 is made up of 18 amino acids. Germline assignment: CDR1 MDHEN and CDR2 SYDVKM. Germline trimming cut 7 bases from V and 3 bases from J; bases unmatched to any gene: 17. The DNA of the CDR3 is TGTGCCAGCATCCTAGGGTCTGGCCTAGCGGGTTTCTACAATGAGCAGTTCTTC. As protein: CASILGSGLAGFYNEQFF.

The gene calls are TRBV19 and TRBJ1-5; D unclear. This CDR3 has 18 amino acids. Germline V gene data show CDR1 as LNHDA and CDR2 as SQIVND (reference sequence). Trimming left V 4 bases short and J 1 base short, with 20 bases between. CDR3 amino acids: CASSTPRGGGRSNQPQHF. DNA for the CDR3: TGTGCCAGTAGTACCCCGCGGGGTGGCGGAAGGAGCAATCAGCCCCAGCATTTT.

The CDR3 reads CASSVPRGAGTGELFF. DNA of the CDR3: TGTGCCAGCAGCGTCCCTAGGGGCGCAGGCACCGGGGAGCTGTTTTTT. This chain uses TRBV5-6 with TRBJ2-2; tentative D call: TRBD1 (5 bases). Germline V gene sequence: CDR1 SGHDT, CDR2 YYEEEE. The CDR3 sequence is 16 residues long. V shed 4 bases and J shed 4 bases, with 17 bases lying between them.

The chain links TRBV10-1 to TRBJ2-5, with no clear D. V lost 3 bases and J lost 5, with 13 bases in between. CDR3 size: 14 residues. Germline V gene sequence: CDR1 WNHNN, CDR2 SYGVQD (reference sequence). CDR3: CASSDRSSGETQYF. The CDR3 DNA follows: TGCGCCAGCAGTGATAGGTCGTCTGGGGAGACCCAGTACTTC.

Only one count was recorded for this clone. The chain couples TRBV11-2 to TRBJ2-3, with 7 bases lining up with TRBD2. V was pared by 4 bases and J by 6 bases, with 10 bases of the junction left unmatched. Germline CDR1 and CDR2: SGHAT and FQNNGV. The CDR3 spans 15 residues. The CDR3, as DNA: TGTGCCAGCAGCTCCCAGGCGGGAGTGGTGGATACGCAGTATTTT. It is translated as CASSSQAGVVDTQYF.

This sequence joins TRBV18 and TRBJ1-2, with 7 positions matching TRBD1. Trimming at V came to 1 base and at J to 0 bases, leaving 2 bases not matched to a gene. The CDR3 is made up of 15 amino acids. Per the germline V gene, CDR1 is KGHSH and CDR2 is LQKENI. The CDR3 spells CASSPRDRTNYGYTF. CDR3 bases: TGTGCCAGCTCACCACGGGACAGAACTAACTATGGCTACACCTTC.

The chain combines TRBV7-2 with TRBJ2-1; maybe TRBD2 (5 bases). The CDR3 has 15 amino acids. The V and J ends lost 7 bases and 0 bases respectively, with 13 bases between them. Germline loops: CDR1 SGHTA, CDR2 FQGNSA. The CDR3 here is CASTPRGPSYNEQFF. The CDR3 DNA reads as TGTGCCAGCACCCCTCGAGGGCCCTCCTACAATGAGCAGTTCTTC.

V is TRBV4-2 and J is TRBJ2-7, with 7 bases aligning to TRBD2. The germline CDR1 and CDR2 sequences are LGHNA and YNFKEQ. The CDR3 length is 15 residues. The J segment lost 0 bases and the V segment lost 1 base, leaving 3 bases of the junction unmatched. The CDR3 here is CASSQAVAGSYEQYF. For the CDR3, the DNA is TGTGCCAGCAGCCAAGCGGTAGCGGGCTCCTACGAGCAGTACTTC.

CDR3 sequence reads: CASSQKYNEQFF. The CDR3 DNA reads as TGTGCCAGCAGCCAGAAATACAATGAGCAGTTCTTC. V gene TRBV14 combines with J gene TRBJ2-1; D unresolved. Germline loops: CDR1 SGHDN, CDR2 FVKESK. The germline V and J ends were trimmed by 3 bases and 4 bases, with 4 bases remaining between them. CDR3 length: 12 residues. The variable domain in full, completed from reference TRBV14 and TRBJ2-1, reads EAGVTQFPSHSVIEKGQTVTLRCDPISGHDNLYWYRRVMGKEIKFLLHFVKESKQDESGMPNNRFLAERTGGTYSTLKVQPAELEDSGVYFCASSQKYNEQFFGPGTRLTVL.